This T cell receptor beta chain was sequenced for a study of CXCR3-negative and CXCR3-positive naive CD8 T cells. Points from the study as a whole: Memory CD8+ cells showed much lower diversity, while both naive subsets were comparably high. The authors found comparable surface CD5 between naive subsets and inferred TCR strength from TRB CDR3 properties. Hydrophobicity was higher for TRB CDR3s found in CXCR3-positive naive cells than in CXCR3-negative naive cells.

Remarks on this clonotype: The target antigen is unknown.

Germline CDR1 reads SQVTM; CDR2 reads ANQGSEA. CDR3 length equals 15 residues. TRB cDNA was prepared as libraries by UMI-labeled 5' RACE. TCRdb re-called the 5' RACE reads; every CDR3 protein appears as one record, without DNA. The sample table includes approximately 100,000 distinct CDR3 sequences. Each CD8+ T cell subset was flow-sorted in triplicate. Every sort contained approximately 300,000 cells. Identification of naive CD8+ T cells rested on CD45RO-CCR7+CD27+CD95- status. The receptor was derived from a human donor in good health. Some clones in this sample may be carry-over from other donors' samples. The chain uses TRBV29-1 and TRBJ2-1; TCRdb's D call, TRBD2, is unchecked because there is no DNA. The source material was naive CXCR3+ CD8+ T cells from blood. Documented subset: CD45RO-CCR7+CD27+CD95- naive CD8+ T cells expressing CXCR3 (TNR3+). The CDR3 spells CSVDGWREQHNEQFF.